A selection of T cell receptor beta chains follows, all from one sample in a study of T cell changes during pregnancy in multiple sclerosis. This table comes from immunoSEQ multiplex PCR, and its TCRdb copy is limited to in-frame clones, with some not included. The table lists approximately 100,000 clones, just over 90% of them singletons. This specimen was peripheral blood, taken in the second trimester of pregnancy. These receptor sequences come from a female donor with multiple sclerosis, enrolled in a pregnancy study. Each CDR3 is given with its conserved first and last residue. Fields, in order: V gene, D gene, CDR3 protein. The D gene is left open where the match is weak.

TRBV19,.,CASRPTPGGARNTEAFF
TRBV19,TRBD1,CASSKGGSAPLPNYGYTF
TRBV27,.,CASSYNRAEGYTF
TRBV2,TRBD2,CASSELLAGGDGGELFF
TRBV5-1,.,CASSPRLGSTDTQYF
TRBV4-1,.,CASSQAREAFF
TRBV6-1,.,CASSVEIYSNTGELFF
TRBV11-2,.,CASSLRQATQETQYF
TRBV7-9,.,CASSLQGFSEQYF
TRBV4-2,TRBD2,CASSQDLAGDRDTQYF
TRBV7-8,TRBD2,CASSFLREVKETQYF
TRBV5-4,.,CASSLDYYTEAFF
TRBV9,.,CASSFSGQPTEAFF
TRBV18,.,CASSYSMNTEAFF
TRBV18,TRBD1,CASSHRGDEQYF
TRBV9,TRBD2,CASSNAPSGQGYEQYF
TRBV7-3,.,CASSLSGGTETQYF
TRBV4-2,.,CASSPVSYNEQFF
TRBV30,.,CAWSVSSDSAEYF
TRBV30,TRBD2,CAWSEGVSGRRDIQYF
TRBV18,.,CASSPGQRGTDTQYF
TRBV5-6,.,CASSLGAVTDTQYF
TRBV5-1,TRBD2,CASSLRSSGDNEQFF
TRBV9,.,CASSVAQGSPGPSNYGYTF
TRBV6-1,.,CASSGAAGPLRTDTQYF
TRBV5-4,TRBD2,CASSINVLAGGWSQETQYF
TRBV5-1,TRBD1,CASSGWTGQETQYF
TRBV6-1,.,CASSENSAGEETQYF
TRBV27,TRBD2,CASSFSGTSGPWSSYNEQFF
TRBV28,.,CASSITTKTQYF
TRBV5-1,TRBD1,CASRPRTGSYTDTQYF
TRBV29-1,.,CSARASGNTIYF
TRBV28,.,CASLPRRSTGNTIYF
TRBV4-2,TRBD1,CASSPRGISDLYNEQFF
TRBV9,TRBD1,CASSPGGYSNQPQHF
TRBV4-1,.,CASSQDAIIGDEQFF
TRBV28,TRBD1,CASSYGGQGGRSEAFF
TRBV18,.,CASSPNPQGYEQYF
TRBV6-1,.,CASSEGWRETYEQYF
TRBV28,.,CASSLGGSGNTIYF
TRBV10-3,TRBD1,CATVEGGLYEQYF
TRBV29-1,.,CSVYGYRANYGYTF
TRBV29-1,.,CSVVTGYEQYF
TRBV10-3,TRBD1,CAITKHMDRGRPYEQYF
TRBV6-1,TRBD2,CASSEVAGSSYNEQFF
TRBV5-5,TRBD2,CASSLASTSGRVTFYNEQFF
TRBV4-1,.,CASSKPGQRSYEQYF
TRBV15,.,CATSRDGARDTQYF
TRBV7-2,TRBD1,CASSLAGTGSLRTEAFF
TRBV5-1,.,CASSLEASGGWGFF
TRBV9,.,CASSPVLDDTQYF
TRBV5-1,.,CASSLMEGQWSEQYF
TRBV2,TRBD1,CASRRDRQPATNEKLFF
TRBV4-1,.,CASSSRGGGGNYGYTF